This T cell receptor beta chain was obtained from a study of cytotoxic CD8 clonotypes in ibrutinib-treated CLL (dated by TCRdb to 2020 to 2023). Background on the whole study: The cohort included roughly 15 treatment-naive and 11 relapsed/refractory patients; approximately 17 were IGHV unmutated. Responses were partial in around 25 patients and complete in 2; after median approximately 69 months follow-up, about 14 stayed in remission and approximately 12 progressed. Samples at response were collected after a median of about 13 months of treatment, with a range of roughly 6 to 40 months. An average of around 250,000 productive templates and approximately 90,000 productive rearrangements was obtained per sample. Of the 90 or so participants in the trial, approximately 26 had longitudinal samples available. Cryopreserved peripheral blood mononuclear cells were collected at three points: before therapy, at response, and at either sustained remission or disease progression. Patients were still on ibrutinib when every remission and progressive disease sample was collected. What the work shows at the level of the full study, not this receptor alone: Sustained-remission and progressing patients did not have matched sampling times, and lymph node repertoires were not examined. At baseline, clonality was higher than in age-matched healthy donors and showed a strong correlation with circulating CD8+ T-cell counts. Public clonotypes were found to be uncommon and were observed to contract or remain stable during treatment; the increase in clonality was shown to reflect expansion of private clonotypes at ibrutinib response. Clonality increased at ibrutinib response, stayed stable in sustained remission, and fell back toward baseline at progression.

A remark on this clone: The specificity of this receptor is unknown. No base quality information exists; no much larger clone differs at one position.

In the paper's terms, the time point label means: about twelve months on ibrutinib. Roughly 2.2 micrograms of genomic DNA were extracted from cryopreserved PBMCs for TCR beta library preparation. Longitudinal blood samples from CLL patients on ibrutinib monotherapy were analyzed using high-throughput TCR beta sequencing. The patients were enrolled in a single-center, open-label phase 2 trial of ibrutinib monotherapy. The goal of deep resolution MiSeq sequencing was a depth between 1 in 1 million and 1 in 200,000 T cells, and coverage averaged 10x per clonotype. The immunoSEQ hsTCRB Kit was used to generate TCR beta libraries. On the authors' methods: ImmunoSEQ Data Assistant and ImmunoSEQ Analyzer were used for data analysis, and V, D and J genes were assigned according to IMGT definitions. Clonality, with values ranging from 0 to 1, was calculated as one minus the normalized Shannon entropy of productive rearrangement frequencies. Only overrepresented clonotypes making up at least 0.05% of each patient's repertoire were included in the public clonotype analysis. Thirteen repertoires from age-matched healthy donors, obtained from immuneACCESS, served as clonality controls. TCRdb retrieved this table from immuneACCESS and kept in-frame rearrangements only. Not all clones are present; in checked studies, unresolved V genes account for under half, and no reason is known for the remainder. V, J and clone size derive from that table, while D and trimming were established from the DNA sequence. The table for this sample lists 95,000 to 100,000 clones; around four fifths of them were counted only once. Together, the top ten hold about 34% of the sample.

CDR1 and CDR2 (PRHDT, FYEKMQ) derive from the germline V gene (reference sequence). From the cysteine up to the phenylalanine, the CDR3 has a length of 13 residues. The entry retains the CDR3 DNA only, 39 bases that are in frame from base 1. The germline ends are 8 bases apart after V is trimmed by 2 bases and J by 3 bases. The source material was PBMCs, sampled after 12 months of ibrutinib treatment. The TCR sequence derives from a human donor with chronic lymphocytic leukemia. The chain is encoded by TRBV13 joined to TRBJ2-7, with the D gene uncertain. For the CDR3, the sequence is CASSLKTGYEQYF. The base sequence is TGTGCCAGCAGCTTAAAGACCGGCTACGAGCAGTACTTC. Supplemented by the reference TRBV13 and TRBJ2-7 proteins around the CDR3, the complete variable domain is AAGVIQSPRHLIKEKRETATLKCYPIPRHDTVYWYQQGPGQDPQFLISFYEKMQSDKGSIPDRFSAQQFSDYHSELNMSSLELGDSALYFCASSLKTGYEQYFGPGTRLTVT.